The rows below give T cell receptor beta chains drawn from one sample of a study of blood T cells in healthy people across ages. Each CDR3 protein is one row after TCRdb ran MiXCR on the 5' RACE reads. The profile covers about a million distinct CDR3 sequences, with roughly 47% appearing a single time and 20% to 25% taken by the ten largest. The sequenced sample consisted of blood. The source of these receptors is a woman in her fifties or sixties in good health. Each CDR3 is given with its conserved first and last residue. D genes are given only for firm matches. A clone size is listed for some rows: how often the clone was seen (once, few, many), or a class if it is expanded.

J	size	V	D	DNA	CDR3
TRBJ1-5	NA	TRBV2	NA	TGTGCCAGCAGCCTGACAGACACTTATAGCAATCAGCCCCAGCATTTT	CASSLTDTYSNQPQHF
TRBJ2-5	few	TRBV20-1	NA	TGCAGTGCTAGCCGCCTTGGACAGCGCCGTACGACCTACCAAGAGACCCAGTACTTC	CSASRLGQRRTTYQETQYF
TRBJ2-5	few	TRBV27	NA	TGTGCCAGCAGTAGGGGGACACCAATACAAGAGACCCAGTACTTC	CASSRGTPIQETQYF
TRBJ1-2	few	TRBV29-1	TRBD1	TGCAGCGTTGAAACCCGACATCAGACAGGGAGAAATGGCTACACCTTC	CSVETRHQTGRNGYTF
TRBJ1-2	few	TRBV28	NA	TGTGCCAGCAGTTTGCCGGGGTCCCTTAGCTATGGCTACACCTTC	CASSLPGSLSYGYTF
TRBJ2-5	NA	TRBV5-6	NA	TGTGCCAGCAGCGTGGTGGGACTCCAAGAGACCCAGTACTTC	CASSVVGLQETQYF
TRBJ1-2	many	TRBV12-3/TRBV12-4	TRBD1	TGTGCCAGCAGTCTCGACAGGGGTGGTGGCTACACCTTC	CASSLDRGGGYTF
TRBJ2-5	few	TRBV27	TRBD1	TGTGCCAGCATGAGGGACAGGGGAAACCAAGAGACCCAGTACTTC	CASMRDRGNQETQYF
TRBJ2-3	few	TRBV20-1	TRBD2	TGCAGCGGGACTAGCGGTACTACAGATACGCAGTATTTT	CSGTSGTTDTQYF
TRBJ2-3	once	TRBV30	TRBD2	TGTGCCTGGAGAGGGCTAGCGGGAGTAGATACGCAGTATTTT	CAWRGLAGVDTQYF
TRBJ2-1	NA	TRBV7-3	NA	TGTGCCAGCAGCTTATTTCACGGGGATGAGCAGTTCTTC	CASSLFHGDEQFF
TRBJ1-2	few	TRBV7-9	NA	TGTGCCAGCAGCTTAGAGGCTATGGCGTGGAGTGGCTACACCTTC	CASSLEAMAWSGYTF
TRBJ2-5	NA	TRBV20-1	NA	TGCAGTGCTAGAGGGTGGGGAGAGACCCAGTACTTC	CSARGWGETQYF
TRBJ1-5	NA	TRBV4-1	NA	TGCGCCAGCAGCCACCCTACAGGGCCGGAGGGTTACGGTCAGCCCCAGCATTTT	CASSHPTGPEGYGQPQHF
TRBJ2-7	few	TRBV4-2	TRBD2	TGTGCCAGCAGCCTACAGCGGGGGGGCTCCTACGAGCAGTACTTC	CASSLQRGGSYEQYF
TRBJ2-1	few	TRBV12-3/TRBV12-4	NA	TGTGCCAGCAGCACCTTGGTCTCCTACAATGAGCAGTTCTTC	CASSTLVSYNEQFF
TRBJ2-1	NA	TRBV29-1	NA	TGCAGCGTTGGGAGCGGAGACAGCTCCTACAATGAGCAGTTCTTC	CSVGSGDSSYNEQFF
TRBJ2-2	NA	TRBV29-1	TRBD1	TGCAGCGTTGGACAGGGGGCGCCCCCCGGGGAGCTGTTTTTT	CSVGQGAPPGELFF
TRBJ1-1	NA	TRBV7-2	NA	TGTGCCAGCAGCTTAATGGGAGACACTGAAGCTTTCTTT	CASSLMGDTEAFF
TRBJ2-5	NA	TRBV2	NA	TGTGCCAGCAGTAAAGTCGGTCAGACCCAGTACTTC	CASSKVGQTQYF
TRBJ2-1	NA	TRBV6-2/TRBV6-3	NA	TGTGCCAGCAGTTTCCCCCAATTCGGGTCCTACAATGAGCAGTTCTTC	CASSFPQFGSYNEQFF
TRBJ2-7	NA	TRBV7-2	NA	TGTGCCAGCAGCCAAGTCGTGGGACCGGGACGAGCAAACAATGAGCAGTACTTC	CASSQVVGPGRANNEQYF
TRBJ2-7	NA	TRBV28	TRBD1	TGTGCCAGCAGTTTAACGGGACAGATAACCTACGAGCAGTACTTC	CASSLTGQITYEQYF
TRBJ2-5	NA	TRBV25-1	NA	TGTGCCAGCCATAGGGGGGATGAGACCCAGTACTTC	CASHRGDETQYF
TRBJ2-3	few	TRBV4-1	NA	TGCGCCAGCAGCCAAGGGCGGACTCCTGATACGCAGTATTTT	CASSQGRTPDTQYF
TRBJ2-1	NA	TRBV27	TRBD2	TGTGCCAGCAGTTTACGCGGGAGGGCCGCGGAAAATGAGCAGTTCTTC	CASSLRGRAAENEQFF
TRBJ2-3	NA	TRBV5-1	NA	TGCGCCAGCAGCACGCCGGACGGCACAGATACGCAGTATTTT	CASSTPDGTDTQYF
TRBJ2-7	NA	TRBV12-3/TRBV12-4	TRBD2	TGTGCCAGCAGTTTATACCGCGGGAGAGTCGGGTACGAGCAGTACTTC	CASSLYRGRVGYEQYF
TRBJ2-7	few	TRBV27	TRBD2	TGTGCCAGCAGCAATGGGGGGGAGCCCTACGAGCAGTACTTC	CASSNGGEPYEQYF
TRBJ1-1	NA	TRBV27	NA	TGTGCCAGCAGTTTACCGGGGGGAAACACTGAAGCTTTCTTT	CASSLPGGNTEAFF
TRBJ1-2	NA	TRBV14	NA	TGTGCCAGCAGCCAAGGGAGCTCGGGACGGAGGTATGGCTACACCTTC	CASSQGSSGRRYGYTF
TRBJ1-2	few	TRBV28	NA	TGTGCCAGCACACCCTCCGGGTCAGCTAACTATGGCTACACCTTC	CASTPSGSANYGYTF
TRBJ2-7	few	TRBV29-1	NA	TGCAGCGTTGTATGGTTTAGCGGAAGTCCCCACAATGAGCAGTACTTC	CSVVWFSGSPHNEQYF
TRBJ1-1	NA	TRBV4-1	TRBD1	TGCGCCAGCAGCCAAGTTCTAGGGACAGGGGATAGTGAAGCTTTCTTT	CASSQVLGTGDSEAFF
TRBJ2-1	NA	TRBV24-1	TRBD1	TGTGCCACCAGTGATTTTCGGGACAGGGGCTATGAGCAGTTCTTC	CATSDFRDRGYEQFF
TRBJ2-5	NA	TRBV7-9	NA	TGTGCCAGCAGCTTAGTGACAGCCGGAGAAGGGTGGACCCAGTACTTC	CASSLVTAGEGWTQYF
TRBJ2-3	NA	TRBV20-1	NA	TGCAGTGCTAGGAGCGGGTCGGCAGATACGCAGTATTTT	CSARSGSADTQYF
TRBJ2-3	many	TRBV10-3	NA	TGTGCCATCAGTGAGCCCCCGGGGCGGGAAGAGACAGATACGCAGTATTTT	CAISEPPGREETDTQYF
TRBJ1-4	NA	TRBV29-1	TRBD1	TGCAGCGTTGAGCGGACAGGGTTTAATGAAAAACTGTTTTTT	CSVERTGFNEKLFF
TRBJ2-7	NA	TRBV12-3/TRBV12-4	NA	TGTGCCAGCAGTTTAAGTCCCATGTCCCACGAGCAGTACTTC	CASSLSPMSHEQYF
TRBJ2-7	few	TRBV20-1	NA	TGCAGTGCTAAACCTAGCGCCCTCCCAGCGCCGTACTTC	CSAKPSALPAPYF
TRBJ1-2	NA	TRBV3-1	NA	TGTGCCAGCAGCCAGTGGGGCAGGGCTAACTATGGCTACACCTTC	CASSQWGRANYGYTF
TRBJ2-1	NA	TRBV20-1	TRBD2	TGCAGTGCCATAGAGCGGGAGAGGTCCTACAATGAGCAGTTCTTC	CSAIERERSYNEQFF
TRBJ2-1	NA	TRBV6-5	TRBD2	TGTGCCAGCAGTTACTCGAAGATTACGGGGGAGGGCGCGGATGAGCAGTTCTTC	CASSYSKITGEGADEQFF
TRBJ2-3	few	TRBV28	TRBD2	TGTGCCAGCAGTTCACCGACCGGGACTAGGGCGCAGTATTTT	CASSSPTGTRAQYF
TRBJ2-3	many	TRBV7-9	TRBD2	TGCGCCAGCAGCTCTCTAGCGGGGAGCACAGATACGCAGTATTTT	CASSSLAGSTDTQYF
TRBJ2-3	NA	TRBV5-1	NA	TGCGCCAGCCAAGGGCTCCTGGGAGATACGCAGTATTTT	CASQGLLGDTQYF
TRBJ2-3	NA	TRBV3-1	TRBD1	TGTGCCAGCGGTTACAGGGGACAGACAGATACGCAGTATTTT	CASGYRGQTDTQYF
TRBJ2-5	once	TRBV3-1	NA	TGTGCCAGCAGCCCTGACAGGCTGAGGGCTAGGAATGAGCGGTACTTC	CASSPDRLRARNERYF
TRBJ2-3	NA	TRBV7-3	TRBD2	TGTGCCAGCAGCTTGACTAGCGGGATGACAGATACGCAGTATTTT	CASSLTSGMTDTQYF
TRBJ2-5	few	TRBV3-1	NA	TGTGCCAGCAGCCAAGATCGCGCCAGCCGGGGAGAGACCCAGTACTTC	CASSQDRASRGETQYF